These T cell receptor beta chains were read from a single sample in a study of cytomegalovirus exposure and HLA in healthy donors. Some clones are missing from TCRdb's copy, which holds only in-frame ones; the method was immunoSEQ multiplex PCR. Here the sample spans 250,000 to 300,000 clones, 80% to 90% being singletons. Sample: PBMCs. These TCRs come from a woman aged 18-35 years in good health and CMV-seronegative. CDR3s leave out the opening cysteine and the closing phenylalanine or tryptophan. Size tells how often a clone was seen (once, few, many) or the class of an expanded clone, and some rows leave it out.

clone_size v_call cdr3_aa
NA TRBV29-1 SVEGERDRVYQETQY
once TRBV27 ASSYYPGQSNEKLF
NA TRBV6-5 ASSYAGRRETQY
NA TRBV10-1 ASSEDLGGFSYNEQF
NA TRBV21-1 ASSKLGRGGNTIY
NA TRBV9 ASSVAGGTSGGEGNEQF
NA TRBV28 ASSPPDREYEQY
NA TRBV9 ASSVEVRTGDLGGYT
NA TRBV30 AWDGAGDLSDTQY
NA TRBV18 ASSLGTSGASYEQY
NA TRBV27 ASRTGKGLFGKLF
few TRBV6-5 ASMDRANYGYT
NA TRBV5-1 ASSLAPVNTEAF
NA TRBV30 ACHFSWTGGRMNYGYT
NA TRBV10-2 ASSETTLSNQPQH
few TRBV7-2 ASSLAEGQY
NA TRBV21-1 ASSTRQGYNEQF
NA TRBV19 ASGRGQGFYEQY
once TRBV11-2 ASTPVDNIQGDSTYGYT
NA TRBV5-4 ASSLAGGADYEQY
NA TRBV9 ASSVVRYSDRGTGELF
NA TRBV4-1 ASSSRGQPMNEQY
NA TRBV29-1 SVERPGVRHYEQY
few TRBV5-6 ASSSGQGAWEKLF
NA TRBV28 ASTLDRNKGNSNQPQH
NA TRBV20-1 SPQDTQY
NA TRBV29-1 SVSLLQGAHEQY
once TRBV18 ASSPFPEGAHNEQF
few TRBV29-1 SAEGTSGNTDTQY
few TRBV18 ASSPPAGENTEAF
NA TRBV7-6 ASSVGGSSYNSPLH
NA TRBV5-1 ASSLTGPQETQY
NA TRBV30 AWSVLTGIPEQY
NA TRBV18 ASSPRQGAGNTIY
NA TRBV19 ASSAPESDEQY
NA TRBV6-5 ASSYLDSSTDTQY
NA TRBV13 ATQGRMNTEAF
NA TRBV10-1 ASSESRGQGANEQY
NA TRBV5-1 ASSLWQIGTDTQY
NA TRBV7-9 ASRSGGEEKLF
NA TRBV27 ASSLGLAGGETQY
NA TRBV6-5 ASSPTSGSRNEQF
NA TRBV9 ASNMERGVTYEQY
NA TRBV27 ASSSGTSGAETQY
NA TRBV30 ARTTAANSPLH
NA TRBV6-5 ASSYSATGGNEKLF
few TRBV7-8 ASSFSQRTYGYT
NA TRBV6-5 ASSYSKTGGGETQY
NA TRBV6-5 ASSGGDFYGYT
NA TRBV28 ASSLGRGPYEQY
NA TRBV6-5 ASSYRASGANVLT
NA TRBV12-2 ASRQIGQLNTEAF
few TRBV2 AINRGNTGELF